Listed below are T cell receptor beta chains from one sample, sequenced in a study of T cells in Graves' hyperthyroidism and ophthalmopathy. TCRdb re-called the multiplex PCR reads with MiXCR, one entry per CDR3 protein. The sample has hundreds of thousands of distinct CDR3 sequences; more than 15% are singletons. Sequenced sample: blood. The receptors derive from a woman aged 18-35 years with Graves' ophthalmopathy. The CDR3 runs from the conserved cysteine through the conserved F or W. Part of the rows lack a size; the others show once, few, many or a class for expanded clones.

TRBJ2-5 TRBV12-3/TRBV12-4 many CASSPTSGRAGEETQYF
TRBJ2-2 TRBV10-3 many CAISFTGELFF
TRBJ1-4 TRBV20-1 many CSAYGSREEKLFF
TRBJ1-1 TRBV11-1 many CASSETTGNTEAFF
TRBJ1-5 TRBV6-5 . CASSNRPGAGNQPQHF
TRBJ2-7 TRBV28 many CASSDVSAAYEQYF
TRBJ2-1 TRBV20-1 few CSARSVRLAGLSYNEQFF
TRBJ2-7 TRBV30 many CAWSVRAHEQYF
TRBJ2-1 TRBV7-2 many CASSLGLAMGEQFF
TRBJ2-3 TRBV5-6 many CASSTITDTQYF
TRBJ2-1 TRBV2 many CASSEGRESYNEQFF
TRBJ2-5 TRBV7-7 few CASSLAPGGGETQYF
TRBJ2-4 TRBV19 few CASSTWDDKNIQYF
TRBJ1-2 TRBV29-1 few CSVAPGAQGYTF
TRBJ2-1 TRBV6-2/TRBV6-3 . CASSQPQGGGYNEQFF
TRBJ2-1 TRBV7-2 . CASRQLAGPYNEQFF